The source of this TCR beta chain is a study of cytomegalovirus exposure and HLA in healthy donors (dated by TCRdb to 2016 to 2017). A note on the overall study: In an earlier analysis of around 540 of the donors, approximately 300 Gb of sequence data and 117 million unique TCR beta sequences from about 179 million T cells were reported. Of the 300 to 500 genotyped donors, approximately 81% were placed in the genetic ancestry cluster associated with self-reported Caucasian donors. The study aimed to test whether signatures of past pathogen exposure could be identified by cataloging public T cell receptors. An early release covering over 500 HLA-typed donors comprised approximately 290 gigabases of sequencing data and tens of millions of unique TCR sequences. A later genetic analysis took genome-wide SNP genotypes for about 55% of the roughly 670 donors and used that subset as a discovery cohort. All discovery cohort repertoires had been generated on a single sequencing platform. Five DR-DQ haplotypes were treated as single units for association and clustering because of strong linkage in the cohort. Both class I and class II loci were covered by HLA typing, at four-digit resolution. Donor age, sex, ethnicity and CMV serostatus were collected together with the repertoire data. The study profiled the T cell repertoires of about 640 subjects by immunosequencing and related them to cytomegalovirus serostatus. In addition to the first cohort of around 670 subjects, a separate validation cohort of 120 different subjects was used. In the later analysis, no new phenotypic data were used to find candidate immune exposures; instead, reliance was placed on TCR beta sequences and their occurrence across donors. An earlier analysis of about 620 of the donors applied high-throughput TCR beta sequencing to assess whether each TCR beta V gene segment acted as functional or pseudogenic. A later analysis re-analyzed previously published TCR beta repertoires from roughly 690 donors and added high-resolution HLA genotyping to study TCR occurrence patterns. Among 300 to 450 genotyped donors of the cohort, an average of around 240,000 unique TCR beta nucleotide sequences were sequenced per donor, roughly 20% of them non-productive. The study combined high-throughput TCR immunosequencing, statistical association of individual TCRs with disease status, and machine learning to predict cytomegalovirus infection status. Typing coverage differed by locus: A, B, C, DRB1 and DQB1 were typed in roughly 620-630 donors, DQA1 in 522, DPA1 in approximately 610, and DPB1 in about 450. General findings and caveats noted by the study authors: Three of the identified cytomegalovirus-associated TCR beta chains were confirmed in vitro to be specific for cytomegalovirus antigens. Sequencing depth was assumed to be roughly uniform across donors in the presence/absence analyses, though that assumption may not hold. A later analysis reported that several top co-occurrence clusters appeared linked to parvovirus B19, influenza, CMV and Epstein-Barr virus. Because HLA typing was unavailable for some donors at each locus, only the typed subset was used in association tests. According to a later genetic analysis, donors in an Asian-associated ancestry cluster had fewer N-insertions in productive TCRs than the roughly 700-donor mean. Across donors, most TCR sequences were observed very rarely, whereas some public TCRs were present in many individuals. A further reported finding was that TCR beta sequences accurately predicted the HLA-A and HLA-B alleles for most subjects in the first cohort. Because counts were too low, seventeen rarely observed V segments, including chromosome 9 orphons, were excluded from the earlier analysis of 587 of the donors. A group of highly shared sequence variants was considered likely to be a technical artifact of the sequencing pipeline. Most CMV-associated TCR beta chains appeared to be HLA-restricted in a later analysis, and the HLA associations seemed to be driven largely by CMV exposure. It was suggested by the authors that the approach could potentially be generalized to other disease states and immunological phenotypes. Correlated functional status among segregating V segments might be attributable to linkage disequilibrium, but an unknown experimental factor could not be ruled out. In a later analysis, HLA-associated TCR beta chains were found to be more clonally expanded and to have lower generation probabilities than equally common non-associated chains. In a later analysis, TCR association rates were found to vary across HLA loci, with the most associated TCRs seen for DRB1 alleles and the fewest for HLA-C alleles. Cytomegalovirus status was reported to be diagnosed by the classifier with high specificity and sensitivity in both the original and validation cohorts. The study listed 150 to 200 TCR beta chains as associated with cytomegalovirus. Broadly in line with IMGT annotations, most TCR beta V segments showed up in productive rearrangements about 90% or about 30% of the time in an earlier analysis of approximately 640 of the donors. Because the 87-base-pair reads could not distinguish some IMGT-functional V segments, including TRBV6-2 and TRBV6-3, those segments were excluded. Specific HLA alleles were associated with over 15,000 TCR beta sequences at a false discovery rate of 0.05 in a later analysis. Only TCR beta chains were sequenced in this cohort, and the absence of alpha or paired-chain data limited detectable features. In a later genetic analysis, a missense DCLRE1C variant was associated with V-gene and J-gene trimming of TCR beta chains, and the association was replicated in an independent cohort. The only immune exposure information available for the cohort was CMV serostatus. When HLA alleles, especially DR and DQ, strongly co-occurred, TCR associations were difficult to assign to individual alleles.

The cohort was made up of 500 to 850 healthy bone marrow donors. All cohort members were sampled while nominally healthy, although unrecorded immune exposures were likely present. The donor tested CMV seronegative, placing the donor among the 352 seronegative members of the cohort. A peripheral blood sample was provided by each donor, and peripheral blood mononuclear cells were used for TCR beta sequencing. The Qiagen DNeasy Blood Extraction Kit was used to extract genomic DNA from the blood cell samples. Libraries came from the immunoSEQ multiplex PCR assay. For the multiplex PCR, a mixture combining 60 forward primers for TCR Vbeta segments and 13 reverse primers for TCR Jbeta segments was used. The CDR3 region of rearranged TCR beta genes was amplified from genomic DNA by a multiplex PCR assay. On the Illumina HiSeq System, the amplified TCR beta libraries were sequenced as 87-base-pair reads. In the original analysis: In a later analysis, tens of millions of unique TCR beta chains were counted across the 650 to 700 repertoires, and roughly 11 million of these chains were shared by at least two donors. Raw reads were error-corrected and collapsed into unique sequences by a nearest-neighbor algorithm in which closely related sequences were merged to remove PCR and sequencing errors. To assign V, D and J gene segments, CDR3 sequences were aligned to IMGT reference sequences. Each retained sequence needed at least a six-nucleotide match to both a V gene segment and a J gene segment. A rearrangement was called productive if the CDR3 had no stop codons and remained in frame with V and J, and every other rearrangement was called non-productive. CDR3 was defined by IMGT convention, running from the second conserved V-encoded cysteine to the conserved J-encoded phenylalanine. In an earlier analysis of around 600 of the donors, sequences lacking an unambiguous match to a single V gene segment were excluded. An earlier analysis of about 590 of the donors classified V segments as functional when productive rearrangements were above 56.7% and as segregating when the standard deviation between donors was above 5%. To diagnose cytomegalovirus status from the catalog of TCR beta chain sequences, a statistical classification framework was built. In a later analysis, V and J genes were assigned by comparing TCR nucleotide sequences against IMGT/GENE-DB human TR gene sequences. Using the TCRdist pipeline, a later analysis assigned CDR3 sequences along with most-parsimonious VDJ recombination scenarios. In a later analysis, each TCR beta chain was defined by its CDR3 amino acid sequence together with its V-gene family, and reads without a unique V-gene family were excluded. As a way to deal with suspected cross-contamination and a sequencing artifact, a later analysis dropped approximately 570 nucleotide sequences that were highly shared and had low generation probability. A later analysis calculated a clonal expansion index for each public chain from normalized within-repertoire ranks of inferred template counts. In a later analysis, generation probabilities were computed with a VDJ recombination model fitted to out-of-frame rearrangements, and the resulting probabilities were checked against IGoR. Hypergeometric tests were used in a later analysis to score TCR-TCR, TCR-HLA and TCR-CMV co-occurrence, with a repertoire-size bias correction applied to the TCR pairs. In a later analysis, false discovery rates were estimated by permuting HLA or CMV assignments 20 times. In a later analysis, co-occurring TCRs were grouped with DBSCAN, and TCRdist sequence similarity was added when clustering was performed within HLA-allele-positive subsets. For co-occurrence clustering, repertoires with fewer than 30,000 or more than 120,000 public chains were excluded, along with roughly 5 repertoires with anomalous nucleotide sharing. TCRdb retrieved this table from immuneACCESS and kept in-frame rearrangements only. Not all clones are present; in checked studies, unresolved V genes account for under half, and no reason is known for the remainder. The V and J calls and the clone size are those of that table, but D and trimming were determined from the DNA. In this sample the table shows about 98,000 clones, 55% to 75% of which occur a single time. 2% to 2.5% of the sample lies in the top ten.

The germline V gene (reference sequence) specifies SEHNR as CDR1 and FQNEAQ as CDR2. Including the terminal cysteine and phenylalanine, the CDR3 comprises 14 residues. The DNA shown is the 42-base CDR3, in frame from base 1. Cut back by 2 bases and 2 bases, the V and J ends lie 9 bases apart. Comments on this clone: No cognate antigen has been identified for it. Base quality data are lacking; no much larger clone is found one base away.

The receptor chain draws on TRBV7-9 and TRBJ1-1; the D gene cannot be named for sure. Sequencing used PBMCs. The clonotype was recovered from a man aged 50 to 59 in good health and CMV-seronegative. The CDR3 is CASSLSTVNTEAFF. DNA sequence: TGTGCCAGCAGCTTAAGTACGGTAAACACTGAAGCTTTCTTT.